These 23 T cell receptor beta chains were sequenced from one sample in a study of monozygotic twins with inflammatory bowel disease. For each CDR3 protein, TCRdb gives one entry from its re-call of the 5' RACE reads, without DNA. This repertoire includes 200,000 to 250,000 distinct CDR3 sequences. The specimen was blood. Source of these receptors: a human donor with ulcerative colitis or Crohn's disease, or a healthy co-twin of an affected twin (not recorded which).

The CDR3: CASRGRFSYNEQFF. This chain connects TRBV27 to TRBJ2-1. The V gene's germline CDR1 is MNHEY and CDR2 SMNVEV (reference sequence). The CDR3 consists of 14 residues.

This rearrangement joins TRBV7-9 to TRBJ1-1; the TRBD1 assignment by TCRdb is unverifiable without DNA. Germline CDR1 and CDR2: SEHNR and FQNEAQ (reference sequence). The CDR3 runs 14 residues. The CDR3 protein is CASSLRQTNTEAFF.

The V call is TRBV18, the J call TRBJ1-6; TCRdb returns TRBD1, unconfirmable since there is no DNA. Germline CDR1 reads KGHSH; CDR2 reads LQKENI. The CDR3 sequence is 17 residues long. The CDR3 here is CASSPSDRAGGSSPLHF.

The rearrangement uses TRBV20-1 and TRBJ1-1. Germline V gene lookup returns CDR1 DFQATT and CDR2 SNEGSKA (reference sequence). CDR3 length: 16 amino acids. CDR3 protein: CSARDQGKRMNTEAFF.

CDR3 loop: CASSLVQGSGNTIYF. The V gene is TRBV5-1, the J gene TRBJ1-3. Germline CDR1 SGHRS, CDR2 YFSETQ. The CDR3 contains 15 residues.

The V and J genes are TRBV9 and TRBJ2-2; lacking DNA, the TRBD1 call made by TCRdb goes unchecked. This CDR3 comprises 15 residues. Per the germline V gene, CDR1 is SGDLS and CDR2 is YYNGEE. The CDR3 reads CASSVTGTNTGELFF.

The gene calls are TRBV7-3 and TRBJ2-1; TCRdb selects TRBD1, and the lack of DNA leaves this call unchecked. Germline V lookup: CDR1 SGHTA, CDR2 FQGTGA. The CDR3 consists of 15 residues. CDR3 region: CASSNRGSGPNEQFF. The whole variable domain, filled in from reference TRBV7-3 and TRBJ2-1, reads GAGVSQTPSNKVTEKGKYVELRCDPISGHTALYWYRQSLGQGPEFLIYFQGTGAADDSGLPNDRFFAVRPEGSVSTLKIQRTERGDSAVYLCASSNRGSGPNEQFFGPGTRLTVL.

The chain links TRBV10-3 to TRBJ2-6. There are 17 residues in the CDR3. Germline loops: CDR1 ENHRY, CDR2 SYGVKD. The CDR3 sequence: CAISESISGSGANVLTF.

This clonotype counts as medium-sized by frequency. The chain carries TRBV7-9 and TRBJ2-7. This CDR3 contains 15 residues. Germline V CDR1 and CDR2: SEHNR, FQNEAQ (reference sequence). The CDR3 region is CASSLAPSESYEQYF.

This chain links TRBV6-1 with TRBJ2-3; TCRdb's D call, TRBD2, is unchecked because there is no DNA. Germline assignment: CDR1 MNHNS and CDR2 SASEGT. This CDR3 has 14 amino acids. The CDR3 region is CASSRGLSTDTQYF.

The CDR3 loop reads CSASLDRRGYTF. This chain uses TRBV20-1 with TRBJ1-2; there is no DNA to check the TCRdb D call of TRBD1. The length of the CDR3 is 12 residues. The germline CDR1 and CDR2 sequences are DFQATT and SNEGSKA (reference sequence).

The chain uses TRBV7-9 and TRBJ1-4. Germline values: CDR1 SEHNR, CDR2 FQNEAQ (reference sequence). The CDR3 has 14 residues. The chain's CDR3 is CASSLSQDKEKLFF. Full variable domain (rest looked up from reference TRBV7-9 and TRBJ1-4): DTGVSQNPRHKITKRGQNVTFRCDPISEHNRLYWYRQTLGQGPEFLTYFQNEAQLEKSRLLSDRFSAERPKGSFSTLEIQRTEQGDSAMYLCASSLSQDKEKLFFGSGTQLSVL.

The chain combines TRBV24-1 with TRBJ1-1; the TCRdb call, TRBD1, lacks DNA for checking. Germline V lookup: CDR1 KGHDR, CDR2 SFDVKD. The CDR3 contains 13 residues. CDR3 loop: CATSGARGTEAFF.

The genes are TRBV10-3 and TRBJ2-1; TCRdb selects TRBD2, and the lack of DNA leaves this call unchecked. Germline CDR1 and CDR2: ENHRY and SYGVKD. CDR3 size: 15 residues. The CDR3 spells CAISESLAGSNEQFF.

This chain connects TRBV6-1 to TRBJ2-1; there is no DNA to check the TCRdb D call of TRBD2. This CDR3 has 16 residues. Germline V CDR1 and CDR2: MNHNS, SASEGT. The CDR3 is CASSGAGARLDNEQFF.

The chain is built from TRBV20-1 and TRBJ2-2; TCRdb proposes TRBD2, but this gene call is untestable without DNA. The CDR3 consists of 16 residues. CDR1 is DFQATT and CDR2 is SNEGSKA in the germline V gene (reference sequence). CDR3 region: CSARIAGSWWTGELFF.

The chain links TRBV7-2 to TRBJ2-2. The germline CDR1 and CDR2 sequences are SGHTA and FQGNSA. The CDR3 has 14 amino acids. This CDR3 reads CASSFQRSTGELFF.

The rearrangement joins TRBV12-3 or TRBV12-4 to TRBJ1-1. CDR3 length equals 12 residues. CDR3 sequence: CASSLDFTEAFF.

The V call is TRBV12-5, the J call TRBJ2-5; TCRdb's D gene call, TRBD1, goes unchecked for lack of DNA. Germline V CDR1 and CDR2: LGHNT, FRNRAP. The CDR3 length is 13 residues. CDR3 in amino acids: CASSTQGSETQYF.

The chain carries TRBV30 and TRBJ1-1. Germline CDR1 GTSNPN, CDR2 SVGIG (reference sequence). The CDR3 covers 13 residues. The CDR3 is CAWRIMKATEAFF.

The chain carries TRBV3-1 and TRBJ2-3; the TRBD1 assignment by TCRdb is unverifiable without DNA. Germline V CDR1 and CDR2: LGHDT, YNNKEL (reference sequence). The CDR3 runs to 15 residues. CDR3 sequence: CASSSGGGPTDTQYF.

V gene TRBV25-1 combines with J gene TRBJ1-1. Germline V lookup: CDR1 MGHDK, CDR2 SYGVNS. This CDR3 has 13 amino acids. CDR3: CASSIFMGTEAFF. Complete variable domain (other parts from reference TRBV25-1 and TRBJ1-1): EADIYQTPRYLVIGTGKKITLECSQTMGHDKMYWYQQDPGMELHLIHYSYGVNSTEKGDLSSESTVSRIRTEHFPLTLESARPSHTSQYLCASSIFMGTEAFFGQGTRLTVV.

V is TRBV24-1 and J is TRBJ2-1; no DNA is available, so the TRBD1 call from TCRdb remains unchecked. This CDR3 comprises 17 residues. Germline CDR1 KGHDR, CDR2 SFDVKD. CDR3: CATSDLRPGQGFNEQFF.